This T cell receptor beta chain was recorded in a study of regulatory T cells in long-lasting Graves disease (dated by TCRdb to 2020 to 2022). Regarding the research as a whole: Newly diagnosed Graves' disease patients had taken antithyroid drugs for less than 3 months. This study used TCR sequencing and RNA sequencing of peripheral blood to compare persistent Graves' disease patients against newly diagnosed Graves' disease patients. The study took place in China and was registered as a clinical trial. A total of 33 samples underwent TCR sequencing, from roughly 13 patients with persistent Graves' disease and 20 or so patients with newly diagnosed Graves' disease. The full study reports these points: Persistent Graves' disease patients showed lower TCR Shannon entropy and fewer highly expanded clones than newly diagnosed patients, suggesting clonal expansion. TRBV28, TRBJ1-2 and TRBJ2-5 were preferentially used in persistent disease, while TRBV20-1 and TRBJ2-1 were favored in newly diagnosed disease. The small sample size was acknowledged by the authors as a limitation that may reduce accuracy. Only peripheral blood was studied, because thyroid tissue, the primary lesion, was inaccessible. Patients with persistent disease shared more public clonotypes (fewer than 3,000) than newly diagnosed patients did (approximately 1,000). Sequencing and analysis were restricted to the TCR beta chain.

What the time point label conveys for this sample: newly diagnosed GD, antithyroid drugs for less than 3 months. For both TCR sequencing and RNA sequencing, RNA was extracted from PBMCs in TRIzol. Graves' disease was diagnosed according to American Thyroid Association guidelines. Recruitment of patients was carried out at an endocrinology department in Xi'an, China. Each patient gave 7.5 to 10 milliliters of peripheral blood, collected in an EDTA anticoagulant tube. Ficoll Paque Plus density gradient separation was used to isolate PBMCs, and no further T cell sorting was performed. An Agilent 2100 Bioanalyzer and agarose gel were used to check RNA quality, and a NanoDrop 2000 was used to measure RNA concentration. The CDR3 holds 13 amino acids from the cysteine to the phenylalanine. The only DNA kept is the CDR3, 39 bases in frame from the first base. The junction carries 10 bases between V and J, which are trimmed by 6 bases and 2 bases respectively.

Receptors were amplified or captured by multiplex PCR. Sequencing relied on an Illumina HiSeq 4000. CDR3 regions were amplified by Arm-PCR with iRepertoire HTBI primers to construct TCR beta libraries. Before sequencing, the PCR products underwent gel purification. On the study's bioinformatics: A total of fewer than 70 TRBV and more than twelve TRBJ segments were identified across samples and were used for gene usage analysis of CDR3 amino acid clonotypes. Filtered high-quality paired reads were merged into contigs using COPE and FqMerger. BLAST was used to align contigs to IMGT TRBV, TRBD and TRBJ reference genes, with CDR3 defined following IMGT. Clonotypes above 0.1% frequency were classified as highly expanded clones. Shannon entropy served as the measure of repertoire diversity, while the Gini coefficient captured V-J evenness. Public clonotypes were defined as clonotypes shared by more than one individual. TCRdb handled the public reads itself, with Q25 trimming in fastp and clone calling in MiXCR, and kept productive beta chains. Rows matching on CDR3 protein sequence are summarized as one entry with the most common DNA and genes. TCRdb assigned the V and J calls; the authors' analysis was not used. This sample lists around 500,000 distinct CDR3 sequences; about 16% were detected once. 20% to 30% of the sample is in the top ten clones.

This clonotype was detected ten times or more. Its antigen remains undetermined. No much larger clone exists at a distance of one base, and base qualities are not known. The same sample was also used in a study of T cells in Graves' hyperthyroidism and ophthalmopathy. As the second publication notes: A patient counted as having stable Graves' hyperthyroidism if no progression to ophthalmopathy occurred over 18 months of follow-up. Hyperthyroidism patients were newly diagnosed, with disease duration under 2 months, and aged 18 to 65 years. Exclusion was applied to patients with uncontrolled infections, other autoimmune diseases, pregnancy or lactation. Clinical symptoms, serum thyroxine and TRAb, thyroid ultrasound, and orbital computed tomography formed the basis for the diagnoses. For the first round of RT-PCR on the TCR CDR3, the HTBI primer set was used together with the Qiagen OneStep RT-PCR kit. Most expanded thyroid clonotypes (frequency above 0.001) were also detected in blood, suggesting blood repertoires may reflect thyroid immune responses. In cross-validation, a model built on a 13 V-J signature told ophthalmopathy apart from stable hyperthyroidism with over 85% sensitivity and around 84% specificity, and in testing the same model reached 80%/75%. In validation, the model predicted progression to ophthalmopathy a median of about 6.5 months before onset, with about 64% sensitivity and 72.22% specificity. A discovery cohort of fewer than 110 patients, roughly 45 with Graves' ophthalmopathy and 55 to 60 with stable Graves' hyperthyroidism, was used to find distinguishing TCR V-J signatures. Whether ophthalmopathy could be predicted prospectively was tested in an independent validation cohort made up of under 20 hyperthyroidism patients plus 17 patients who later progressed to ophthalmopathy. The 100 or so discovery patients were randomly split 7:3 into training and test sets. In addition, the study compared T-cell repertoires in thyroid tissue and in blood from roughly 6 Graves' hyperthyroidism patients. Following sampling, methimazole starting at 30 mg daily was given to hyperthyroidism patients, and high-dose intravenous methylprednisolone was given to ophthalmopathy patients. The libraries were constructed in a second round of multiplex PCR and then size-selected and purified. The libraries were sequenced on an Illumina HiSeq2000 using paired-end 100 bp reads. SOAPnuke was used to process the raw data, with reads discarded if the reads contained adapters or uncalled bases, had a mean Phred below 15, or lacked an exact constant-primer or identifier match. High-quality paired reads were merged using COPE v1.2.5, and each unique nucleotide sequence was defined as a clonotype. MiTCR v1.1 was used to align the clonotypes against IMGT TRBV, TRBD and TRBJ reference segments. Analysis was restricted to V-J combinations with a frequency above 0.0001, which covered roughly 99% of repertoires. A TCS score was defined as the ratio of F50 (clonal expansion) to E x V (chaos), with BLOSUM62-based TCRdist applied between CDR3 peptides within each V-J. Welch's t-statistics and random forest reduced around 550 V-J features to roughly 13, which were used in a naive Bayes classifier (R e1071). No statistical method was used to set the sample size in advance, and investigators knew the group allocation. TCR Vbeta CDR3 sequencing of 140 or so peripheral blood samples (43 ophthalmopathy, some 75 hyperthyroidism and roughly 17 progressor patients) is reported in the paper.

The source of this sequence is a woman aged 40 to 65 with Graves disease. Donor details come from another sample of the same person, matched by shared clones. Specimen: peripheral blood mononuclear cells (PBMCs), collected at new diagnosis, from a patient treated with antithyroid drugs. The chain is assembled from TRBV12-3 or TRBV12-4 and TRBJ1-2, with TRBD1 perhaps the D gene, on 5 matching bases. The DNA sequence is as follows: TGTGCCAGCAGACCGGCAGGGAACTATGGCTACACCTTC. Its amino acids are CASRPAGNYGYTF.